A single sample gave rise to the 29 T cell receptor beta chains below, sequenced in a study of blood T cell repertoires in COVID-19 (dated by TCRdb to 2020 to 2022). Library prep was done by the immunoSEQ multiplex PCR assay. As stored in TCRdb, this immuneACCESS dataset retains in-frame rearrangements with V and J assigned. A fraction of the clones does not appear; measured against another copy, unresolved V genes explain less than half of the discrepancy, and the remainder lacks a known reason. The sample table contains over 400,000 clones; only one count was recorded for roughly nine tenths of them. 6.5% to 9.5% of the sample belongs to the ten largest clones. Sequenced input: PBMCs or T cells enriched from blood (not recorded which). Receptors were obtained from a woman aged 60-75 years who had recovered from COVID-19.

This chain joins TRBV7-2 and TRBJ1-2; TRBD1 matches 8 bases. After removal of 3 bases from V and 0 bases from J, the junction contained 3 bases not matched to a gene. The CDR3 is made up of 15 amino acids. CDR1 is SGHTA, CDR2 FQGNSA, per germline. CDR3 sequence (DNA): TGTGCCAGCAGCTTTGACAGGGGAACTAACTATGGCTACACCTTC. It codes for CASSFDRGTNYGYTF.

The chain couples TRBV5-5 to TRBJ1-2; no firm D call. CDR1 and CDR2 from the germline V gene are SGHKS and YYEKEE (reference sequence). This CDR3 contains 13 residues. The V and J ends lost 0 bases and 4 bases respectively, with 7 bases between them. This CDR3 is CASSLARGYGYTF. The CDR3, as DNA: TGTGCCAGCAGCTTGGCGCGGGGCTATGGCTACACCTTC.

The V and J genes are TRBV28 and TRBJ1-6; TRBD1 is a possible D gene (5 bases). Germline V gene data show CDR1 as MDHEN and CDR2 as SYDVKM. V was trimmed by 6 bases and J by 6 bases, leaving 18 bases between them. The CDR3 loop spans 16 amino acids. The CDR3 protein is CASSLLHRLSNSPLHF. DNA of the CDR3: TGTGCCAGCAGCCTTCTCCACAGGTTGAGTAATTCACCCCTCCACTTT.

This clone occurred once. The V gene is TRBV5-1, the J gene TRBJ1-6; unclear D gene. With 1 base removed from V and 8 bases from J, the gap between germline ends came to 13 bases. CDR3 length equals 15 residues. Germline lookup yields CDR1 SGHRS and CDR2 YFSETQ. The CDR3 reads CASSLQVGVDSPLHF. The DNA for the CDR3 is TGCGCCAGCAGCTTGCAGGTCGGTGTTGATTCACCCCTCCACTTT.

The chain recombines TRBV24-1 with TRBJ1-2, with TRBD1 matching over 10 bases. V dropped 4 bases and J dropped 5; count of bases not matched to a gene: 9. Germline values: CDR1 KGHDR, CDR2 SFDVKD. The CDR3 is 16 residues long. CDR3 DNA sequence: TGTGCCACCAGTGACCCAGGGACAGGGGAGGAATATGGCTACACCTTC. This codes for CATSDPGTGEEYGYTF.

The rearrangement uses TRBV27 and TRBJ2-1; maybe TRBD1 (6 bases). The ends were cut back, 2 bases at V and 4 bases at J, with 9 bases in the middle. Germline V CDR1 and CDR2: MNHEY, SMNVEV (reference sequence). The CDR3 is 14 residues long. The CDR3 loop reads CASSLTGQYNEQFF. The CDR3 DNA reads as TGTGCCAGCAGTTTAACGGGACAATACAATGAGCAGTTCTTC.

V and J are TRBV6-1 and TRBJ2-3; 8 bases match TRBD1. Germline CDR1 and CDR2: MNHNS and SASEGT. With V trimmed by 1 base and J by 6 bases, 6 bases remained unmatched. CDR3 size: 15 residues. CDR3 bases: TGTGCCAGCAGTGAAGAGGCAGGGGGCGTCGATACGCAGTATTTT. Residues: CASSEEAGGVDTQYF.

The chain uses TRBV30 and TRBJ1-6; D may be TRBD1 (5 bases). V dropped 3 bases and J dropped 13 bases, with 16 bases sitting between them. The CDR3 has 13 amino acids. Germline-derived CDR1 and CDR2 are GTSNPN and SVGIG (reference sequence). The CDR3 DNA reads TGTGCCTGGAGGACCGGGACTCCTCGCCCCCTCCACTTT. Protein: CAWRTGTPRPLHF.

This rearrangement joins TRBV5-1 to TRBJ2-1; TRBD1 matches at 9 bases. Germline V gives CDR1 SGHRS, CDR2 YFSETQ. The junction had 3 bases not matched to a gene; V was cut back by 2 bases and J by 3 bases. The CDR3 totals 15 residues. The CDR3 here is CASSFGTGNYNEQFF. In nucleotides, the CDR3 is TGCGCCAGCAGCTTCGGGACAGGGAACTACAATGAGCAGTTCTTC.

The chain uses TRBV11-2 and TRBJ1-6, with 7 bases identical to TRBD1. The CDR3 loop spans 14 amino acids. V gave up 4 bases and J gave up 6 bases; unmatched junction bases: 3. From germline, CDR1 is SGHAT and CDR2 FQNNGV. CDR3 nucleotide sequence: TGTGCCAGCAGCTGGGGACAGATTAATTCACCCCTCCACTTT. Encoded protein: CASSWGQINSPLHF.

This chain connects TRBV27 to TRBJ2-2; possible D gene TRBD1, 5 bases. CDR1 and CDR2 (germline): MNHEY, SMNVEV (reference sequence). V lost 10 bases, J lost 2 bases, and 14 bases lay in between. The CDR3 has 14 residues. CDR3 amino acids: CATTGHINTGELFF. CDR3 DNA sequence: TGTGCCACCACCGGACATATCAACACCGGGGAGCTGTTTTTT.

As to this clone: A much bigger clone sits one base away, suggesting this may be a read error. The chain has TRBV7-9 and TRBJ1-1, with D perhaps TRBD1 (6 bases). The CDR3 has 13 residues. V lost 5 bases and J lost 1, with 8 bases in between. Germline lookup yields CDR1 SEHNR and CDR2 FQNEAQ (reference sequence). CDR3 sequence (DNA): TGTGCCAGCAGCGAACAGGGGAACACTGAAGCTTTCTTT. It translates to CASSEQGNTEAFF.

This clone was seen only once. The chain couples TRBV4-1 to TRBJ2-3; D is unresolved. This CDR3 has 15 residues. The germline gives CDR1 MGHRA, CDR2 YSYEKL. The V and J ends lost 7 bases and 0 bases respectively, with 14 bases between them. CDR3 in amino acids: CASKSRPVSTDTQYF. CDR3 nucleotide sequence: TGCGCCAGCAAAAGTCGCCCGGTTAGCACAGATACGCAGTATTTT.

This chain uses TRBV29-1 with TRBJ1-2; weak D call: TRBD1 (5 bases). Trimming removed 4 bases from V and 2 bases from J, with 14 bases in between. This CDR3 is 14 amino acids long. Germline V CDR1 and CDR2: SQVTM, ANQGSEA. As DNA, the CDR3 is TGCAGCGTTGTGCGTCAGGGTTCCAACTATGGCTACACCTTC. This codes for CSVVRQGSNYGYTF.

The chain is built from TRBV27 and TRBJ1-6; 7 positions agree with TRBD1. CDR3 length equals 17 residues. V was pared by 6 bases and J by 1 base, with 9 bases of the junction left unmatched. CDR1 MNHEY and CDR2 SMNVEV come from the germline V gene (reference sequence). CDR3 sequence: CASSHRPGGSYNSPLHF. CDR3 nucleotides: TGTGCCAGCAGCCATCGACCAGGGGGATCCTATAATTCACCCCTCCACTTT.

CDR3 residues: CASSHGQANEAFF. The CDR3 bases are TGTGCCAGCAGCCACGGACAGGCCAATGAAGCTTTCTTT. V usage is TRBV12-3 or TRBV12-4 and J usage is TRBJ1-1; the match to TRBD1 covers 7 bases. The J segment lost 7 bases and the V segment lost 6 bases, leaving 8 bases of the junction unmatched. CDR3 length: 13 residues.

This chain uses TRBV12-5 with TRBJ1-3; 8 bases fit TRBD1. Germline trimming cut 7 bases from V and 3 bases from J; bases unmatched to any gene: 11. Looked up from germline, CDR1 is LGHNT and CDR2 is FRNRAP. This CDR3 is 16 amino acids long. CDR3 coding DNA: TGTGCTAGTGCCCAGAAAGGGACAGGTCTTGGAAACACCATATATTTT. Protein: CASAQKGTGLGNTIYF.

The chain employs TRBV10-3 and TRBJ1-2; 9 bases agree with TRBD1. J lost 7 bases, V lost 7 bases, and 13 bases had no gene match. CDR1 ENHRY and CDR2 SYGVKD come from the germline V gene. The CDR3 is 15 residues long. The CDR3 sequence is CAIKGSGTGRVGYTF. CDR3 in DNA: TGTGCCATCAAGGGGTCCGGGACAGGGAGGGTTGGCTACACCTTC.

V and J are TRBV28 and TRBJ2-2; maybe TRBD2 (6 bases). Trimming removed 4 bases from V and 7 bases from J, with 13 bases in between. The CDR3 sequence is 14 residues long. CDR1 and CDR2 from the germline V gene are MDHEN and SYDVKM. The DNA for the CDR3 is TGTGCCAGCAGTTGGGGACTCCTCGTCGGGGAGCTGTTTTTT. Amino acids: CASSWGLLVGELFF.

The chain couples TRBV30 to TRBJ2-7; D remains ambiguous. The V end lost 1 base, the J end lost 7 bases, and 11 bases lay between the germline ends. Germline V gene sequence: CDR1 GTSNPN, CDR2 SVGIG (reference sequence). This CDR3 has 12 amino acids. The CDR3 nucleotides are TGTGCCTGGAGTGACTCCCTGGAGGAGCAGTACGTC. It translates to CAWSDSLEEQYV.

The genes are TRBV12-3 or TRBV12-4 and TRBJ2-2; maybe TRBD1 (7 bases). V gave up 4 bases and J gave up 7 bases, with 10 bases separating them. CDR3 size: 13 residues. The DNA of the CDR3 is TGTGCCAGCAGTTCCCAGGGGGGCGGGGAGCTGTTTTTT. Amino acid sequence: CASSSQGGGELFF.

V gene TRBV29-1 combines with J gene TRBJ1-5, with 10 bases aligning to TRBD1. J was trimmed by 1 base and V by 5 bases; bases with no gene match: 11. From germline, CDR1 is SQVTM and CDR2 ANQGSEA. This CDR3 spans 17 amino acids. CDR3 residues: CSVRDRGSPASNQPQHF. The CDR3 bases are TGCAGCGTTAGGGACAGGGGCAGCCCGGCGAGCAATCAGCCCCAGCATTTT.

CDR3 sequence reads: CAWKRQPFSGNTIYF. Here the CDR3 DNA reads TGTGCCTGGAAACGACAACCATTCTCTGGAAACACCATATATTTT. The V call is TRBV30, the J call TRBJ1-3; no firm D call. Germline CDR1 reads GTSNPN; CDR2 reads SVGIG (reference sequence). This CDR3 has 15 amino acids. Trimming pared 4 bases from V and 0 bases from J, leaving 13 bases between.

This clone was detected a few times. V gene TRBV3-1 (or the pseudogene TRBV3-2) combines with J gene TRBJ1-6; TRBD1 might be the D (6 bases). CDR3 size: 16 residues. Trimming removed 1 base at V and 10 bases at J, with 17 bases between. Per germline, CDR1 LGHDT and CDR2 YNNKEL (reference sequence). The CDR3 sequence: CASSQGSAGEYSPLHF. CDR3 nucleotides: TGTGCCAGCAGCCAAGGTTCGGCAGGGGAGTACTCACCCCTCCACTTT.

V gene TRBV7-8 combines with J gene TRBJ2-7; D is unresolved. The CDR3 is 13 residues long. V was shortened by 1 base and J by 2 bases, with 6 bases between the two germline ends. Germline-derived CDR1 and CDR2 are SGHVS and FQNEAQ. CDR3 sequence: CASSLVPTYEQYF. CDR3 DNA sequence: TGTGCCAGCAGCTTAGTTCCCACCTACGAGCAGTACTTC.

On this clone: Other DNA sequences of this sample code for an identical CDR3. The V call is TRBV28, the J call TRBJ2-3; 9 bases line up with TRBD1. The germline CDR1 and CDR2 sequences are MDHEN and SYDVKM. With 5 bases clipped from V and 1 base from J, the junction kept 1 base outside the gene matches. CDR3 length: 14 amino acids. For the CDR3, the DNA is TGTGCCAGCAGTCGGACAGGGGGCACAGATACGCAGTATTTT. This gives the protein CASSRTGGTDTQYF.

The chain uses TRBV18 and TRBJ1-1, with TRBD1 matching 9 bases. CDR3 size: 16 residues. J was trimmed by 1 base and V by 4 bases; bases with no gene match: 7. Germline V CDR1 and CDR2: KGHSH, LQKENI. CDR3 DNA sequence: TGTGCCAGCTCACGGGGACAGGGAATAAAGAACACTGAAGCTTTCTTT. Encoded protein: CASSRGQGIKNTEAFF.

The table lists this clone with a count of one. This chain links TRBV28 with TRBJ2-3; D is perhaps TRBD2 (6 bases). There are 21 residues in the CDR3. Germline V gene data show CDR1 as MDHEN and CDR2 as SYDVKM. Trimming stripped 3 bases from V and 0 bases from J, with 28 bases between. CDR3 amino acids: CASSLSAGRPYSSASTDTQYF. The CDR3, as DNA: TGTGCCAGCAGTTTGTCGGCGGGGAGGCCCTATAGTAGTGCTAGCACAGATACGCAGTATTTT.

V and J are TRBV6-5 and TRBJ2-1; 8 bases are shared with TRBD1. In germline, CDR1 is MNHEY, CDR2 SVGAGI. J lost 4 bases, V lost 6 bases, and 8 bases had no gene match. This CDR3 comprises 15 residues. The CDR3 loop reads CASSRDRTLYNEQFF. In nucleotides, the CDR3 is TGTGCCAGCAGCCGGGACAGGACCCTATACAATGAGCAGTTCTTC.